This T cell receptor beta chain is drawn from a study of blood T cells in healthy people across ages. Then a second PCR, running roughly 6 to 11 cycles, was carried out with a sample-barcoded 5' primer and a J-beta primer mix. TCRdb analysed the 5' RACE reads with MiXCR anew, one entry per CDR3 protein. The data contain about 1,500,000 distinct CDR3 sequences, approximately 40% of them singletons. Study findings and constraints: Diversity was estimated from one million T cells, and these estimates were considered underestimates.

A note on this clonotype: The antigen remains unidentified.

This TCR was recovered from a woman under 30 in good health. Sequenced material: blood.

The CDR3 sequence: CASSRTGRNTEAFF. CDR3 bases: TGTGCCAGCAGTAGGACAGGCCGGAACACTGAAGCTTTCTTT. This chain links TRBV11-2 with TRBJ1-1; 7 bases are shared with TRBD1. The germline V gene encodes CDR1 SGHAT and CDR2 FQNNGV. J was trimmed by 1 base and V by 6 bases; bases with no gene match: 5. The CDR3 runs 14 residues.